Included here is one T cell receptor beta chain sequence, with context. The antigen remains unidentified. The data derive from a study of shared clonotypes between healthy human individuals. Study-wide points: Incomplete sequencing of sorted subsets was indicated by rarefaction despite large depth.

Sequenced by immunoSEQ multiplex PCR; TCRdb stores in-frame clones only, minus some. The sample gives about 2.3 million clones, about nine tenths of which show up once; approximately 0.39% is in the top ten. The CDR3 extends over 15 amino acids. Looked up from germline, CDR1 is SNHLY and CDR2 is FYNNEI. V was trimmed by 4 bases and J by 0 bases, leaving 11 bases between them. The TCR was taken from a young man in good health. Some clones in this sample may be carry-over from other donors' samples. Sequences were obtained from naive CD4+ T cells from PBMCs. Subset denoted: CD45RA+ positively selected. The chain recombines TRBV2 with TRBJ2-3, with a tentative D call TRBD2 (6 bases). Here the CDR3 reads CASSVAGTSTDTQYF. The CDR3, as DNA: TGTGCCAGCAGTGTAGCCGGGACTAGCACAGATACGCAGTATTTT.